This is a list of T cell receptor beta chains from one sample in a study of blood T cell repertoires in COVID-19. Assay: immunoSEQ multiplex PCR; the TCRdb copy retains only in-frame clones and omits some. The repertoire holds 340,000 or so clones, about 86% seen once, with roughly 4.2% in the top ten. The sample taken for sequencing was PBMCs or T cells enriched from blood (not recorded which). The receptors shown here come from a woman in her thirties or forties with acute COVID-19. Each CDR3 is given with its conserved first and last residue. A D gene is named only where the DNA matches it firmly. Some rows mark clone size as missing; the rest say once, few, many or name a class of expanded clone.

>-|TRBJ2-1|TRBV5-1|TRBD2
TGCGCCAGCAGCTTGGAGTCTAGCGGAGATGAGCAGTTCTTC
CASSLESSGDEQFF
>-|TRBJ1-5|TRBV9|TRBD1
TGTGCCAGCAGCGTAGTCCGGGACAGGGGTTTACAGCCCCAGCATTTT
CASSVVRDRGLQPQHF
>-|TRBJ1-1|TRBV27|-
TGTGCCAGCATATTCCTGGGGGGAGTTGGTAGGAACACTGAAGCTTTCTTT
CASIFLGGVGRNTEAFF
>-|TRBJ2-5|TRBV15|-
TGTGCCACCCAAAACGCACTTCGAACCCAGTACTTC
CATQNALRTQYF
>few|TRBJ2-2|TRBV27|-
TGTGCCAGCAGTACGTCCCGGGGTTCTACCGGGGAGCTGTTTTTT
CASSTSRGSTGELFF
>-|TRBJ1-6|TRBV9|-
TGTGCCAGCGATAGTCCGCAGGGACTAAATTCACCCCTCCACTTT
CASDSPQGLNSPLHF
>-|TRBJ1-4|TRBV5-1|-
TGCGCCAGCAGCTTGGCCCAGGGAAGGCGAACTAATGAAAAACTGTTTTTT
CASSLAQGRRTNEKLFF
>-|TRBJ2-5|TRBV6-5|-
TGTGCCAGCAGGAGGGAGGACCTTCTAGAGACCCAGTACTTC
CASRREDLLETQYF
>-|TRBJ2-7|TRBV28|TRBD2
TGTGCCAGCAGCCTATACCGGGGGGGTTCCTACGAGCAGTACTTC
CASSLYRGGSYEQYF
>-|TRBJ1-6|TRBV27|-
TGTGCCAGCACCAGGTCCCTCAGGCAATCACCCCTCCACTTT
CASTRSLRQSPLHF
>-|TRBJ2-7|TRBV28|-
TGTGCCAGCAGTTCACCAGCCTACGAGCAGTACTTC
CASSSPAYEQYF
>-|TRBJ2-3|TRBV18|TRBD2
TGTGCCAGCTCACCAGCCCCGACTAGCGGGTTTCTAGCAGATACGCAGTATTTT
CASSPAPTSGFLADTQYF
>-|TRBJ2-7|TRBV7-8|TRBD1
TGTGCCAGCAGCCCTACAGGGGAGAGGCGGTACTTC
CASSPTGERRYF